A single sample is the source of the 31 T cell receptor beta chains below, sequenced in a study of T cells expressing NK-cell markers. TCRdb re-analyzed the 5' RACE reads; it lists each CDR3 protein once, without DNA. This listing includes 400,000 to 550,000 distinct CDR3 sequences. The sequencing input was blood T cells: a sorted CD56 or NKG2C T cell subset, CD4+ or CD8+ T cells, or bulk PBMC T cells (not recorded which). Source of these receptors: a woman aged 18-70 years in good health.

The gene calls are TRBV29-1 and TRBJ2-7; the TRBD2 assignment by TCRdb is unverifiable without DNA. Germline CDR1 and CDR2: SQVTM and ANQGSEA. The CDR3 spans 13 residues. CDR3 protein: CSVGSGGIYEQYF.

The rearrangement links TRBV19 to TRBJ2-7; TCRdb designates TRBD2, a call that cannot be tested without DNA. Per germline, CDR1 LNHDA and CDR2 SQIVND (reference sequence). This CDR3 has 15 amino acids. The CDR3 protein is CASSPLGTSGYEQYF.

The chain combines TRBV7-3 with TRBJ2-3; absent DNA, TCRdb's TRBD2 call cannot be checked. Germline CDR1 reads SGHTA; CDR2 reads FQGTGA. This CDR3 contains 15 residues. CDR3: CASSLLADPTDTQYF.

The chain uses TRBV4-1 and TRBJ2-3; TCRdb proposes TRBD2, but this gene call is untestable without DNA. Germline V CDR1 and CDR2: MGHRA, YSYEKL. The CDR3 runs to 17 residues. Here the CDR3 reads CASSQDLGLADTDTQYF.

The chain has TRBV5-1 and TRBJ2-7; the TCRdb D gene call, TRBD1, has no DNA to confirm it. From germline, CDR1 is SGHRS and CDR2 YFSETQ. The CDR3 extends over 13 amino acids. The CDR3: CASRRTQSYEQYF.

This sequence joins TRBV5-1 and TRBJ1-3; with no DNA, the TCRdb D assignment of TRBD1 cannot be verified. Germline V gives CDR1 SGHRS, CDR2 YFSETQ. The CDR3 runs to 14 residues. CDR3 residues: CASSYGQGGNTIYF.

V gene TRBV28 combines with J gene TRBJ2-1; TCRdb outputs TRBD1, but without DNA this stays unchecked. Germline V gene sequence: CDR1 MDHEN, CDR2 SYDVKM. The CDR3 totals 15 residues. CDR3 protein: CASSLGTAAYNEQFF.

The chain links TRBV4-3 to TRBJ2-7; with no DNA, the TCRdb D assignment of TRBD1 cannot be verified. CDR1 LGHNA and CDR2 YSLEER come from the germline V gene. CDR3 length: 14 residues. This chain's CDR3 is CASSQGPQGYEQYF.

The CDR3 is CASSTRGRETQYF. The rearrangement joins TRBV12-3 or TRBV12-4 to TRBJ2-5; checking the TCRdb D call of TRBD1 is not possible without DNA. The CDR3 length is 13 residues.

The chain uses TRBV29-1 and TRBJ1-4; TCRdb's D call of TRBD1 is untestable without DNA. CDR1 is SQVTM and CDR2 is ANQGSEA in the germline V gene. The CDR3 runs 13 residues. The CDR3 region is CSVEGQGGEKLFF.

The chain joins TRBV4-3 to TRBJ1-4; lacking DNA, the TRBD1 call made by TCRdb goes unchecked. Germline V gives CDR1 LGHNA, CDR2 YSLEER. CDR3 length equals 16 residues. The CDR3 region is CASSQDLGTVDEKLFF.

The V and J genes are TRBV28 and TRBJ2-3; TCRdb reports TRBD1, a call that lacks DNA to check it against. Germline values: CDR1 MDHEN, CDR2 SYDVKM. This CDR3 has 15 residues. The CDR3 spells CASSFSGQGTDTQYF.

This chain uses TRBV4-3 with TRBJ2-5; TCRdb reports TRBD1, a call that lacks DNA to check it against. CDR3 length equals 16 residues. Germline CDR1 LGHNA, CDR2 YSLEER. This CDR3 is CASSQDLRGALETQYF.

The V call is TRBV5-4, the J call TRBJ2-2; the TRBD1 assignment by TCRdb is unverifiable without DNA. The CDR3 has 16 residues. The germline gives CDR1 SGHNT, CDR2 YYREEE (reference sequence). CDR3 amino acids: CASRFSGTGIRGELFF.

The chain uses TRBV10-3 and TRBJ2-3. The CDR3 totals 13 residues. Per germline, CDR1 ENHRY and CDR2 SYGVKD. The CDR3 region is CAISDDSTDTQYF.

The chain joins TRBV5-1 to TRBJ1-4; TCRdb indicates TRBD1, and absent DNA this call remains unverified. The CDR3 runs 15 residues. Germline V lookup: CDR1 SGHRS, CDR2 YFSETQ. The CDR3 loop is CASSSTGTRHEKLFF.

V is TRBV12-3 or TRBV12-4 and J is TRBJ2-1; TCRdb returns TRBD1, unconfirmable since there is no DNA. The CDR3 length is 14 residues. The CDR3 sequence: CASSLPQPRDEQFF.

CDR3 region: CAWNGGGGQPQHF. The chain links TRBV30 to TRBJ1-5. The CDR3 consists of 13 residues. CDR1 GTSNPN and CDR2 SVGIG come from the germline V gene (reference sequence).

The V call is TRBV4-2, the J call TRBJ2-7; TCRdb's assignment of TRBD1 cannot be checked, as there is no DNA. CDR3 length: 19 amino acids. From germline, CDR1 is LGHNA and CDR2 YNFKEQ. The CDR3 reads CASSQEKGVWGLPLDEQYF.

The rearrangement joins TRBV6-1 to TRBJ2-1; with no DNA, the TCRdb D assignment of TRBD1 cannot be verified. Germline values: CDR1 MNHNS, CDR2 SASEGT. This CDR3 has 15 residues. The CDR3: CASRVAGAFYNEQFF.

The rearrangement uses TRBV28 and TRBJ2-1; TCRdb calls TRBD1, which cannot be checked without DNA. The CDR3 runs to 15 residues. The germline CDR1 and CDR2 sequences are MDHEN and SYDVKM. The CDR3 region is CASSYTTTGFDEQFF.

The chain links TRBV20-1 to TRBJ2-5; TCRdb picks TRBD2, but there is no DNA to check that call. Per germline, CDR1 DFQATT and CDR2 SNEGSKA (reference sequence). The CDR3 consists of 12 residues. This CDR3 is CSATTRMETQYF.

V is TRBV20-1 and J is TRBJ1-5; the TRBD1 assignment by TCRdb is unverifiable without DNA. Germline CDR1 and CDR2: DFQATT and SNEGSKA (reference sequence). The CDR3 totals 13 residues. The CDR3 sequence is CSAVQDSNQPQHF.

The chain couples TRBV2 to TRBJ2-2; the TRBD2 assignment by TCRdb is unverifiable without DNA. The germline V gene has CDR1 SNHLY and CDR2 FYNNEI. The CDR3 length is 14 residues. The CDR3 loop reads CASRRTINTGELFF.

The genes are TRBV6-1 and TRBJ1-2; TCRdb names TRBD1, which stays unverified in the absence of DNA. Germline CDR1 reads MNHNS; CDR2 reads SASEGT. The CDR3 has 14 residues. CDR3 in amino acids: CASSPGGGVTGYTF.

This chain links TRBV7-2 with TRBJ1-5; absent DNA, TCRdb's TRBD1 call cannot be checked. Germline V gene data show CDR1 as SGHTA and CDR2 as FQGNSA. The CDR3 runs to 15 residues. CDR3 protein: CASSLDTGGGQPQHF.

V usage is TRBV12-3 or TRBV12-4 and J usage is TRBJ2-7. The CDR3 consists of 15 residues. The CDR3 sequence is CASSLVAGLAYEQYF.

The gene calls are TRBV9 and TRBJ1-1. CDR1 and CDR2 (germline): SGDLS, YYNGEE. This CDR3 comprises 15 residues. The CDR3 reads CASSAKEVTNTEAFF.

The chain has TRBV12-3 or TRBV12-4 and TRBJ2-7; TCRdb's D call, TRBD2, is unchecked because there is no DNA. The CDR3 has 16 residues. The CDR3 reads CASSLARLADSYEQYF.

This rearrangement joins TRBV20-1 to TRBJ2-4; the TRBD1 assignment by TCRdb is unverifiable without DNA. Germline V gene data show CDR1 as DFQATT and CDR2 as SNEGSKA (reference sequence). The CDR3 has 14 amino acids. CDR3 amino acids: CSARSNREKNIQYF.

The chain links TRBV11-2 to TRBJ2-1; TCRdb names TRBD2, which stays unverified in the absence of DNA. This CDR3 has 16 amino acids. CDR1 SGHAT and CDR2 FQNNGV come from the germline V gene. The CDR3 loop reads CASSLKVAGSYNEQFF.